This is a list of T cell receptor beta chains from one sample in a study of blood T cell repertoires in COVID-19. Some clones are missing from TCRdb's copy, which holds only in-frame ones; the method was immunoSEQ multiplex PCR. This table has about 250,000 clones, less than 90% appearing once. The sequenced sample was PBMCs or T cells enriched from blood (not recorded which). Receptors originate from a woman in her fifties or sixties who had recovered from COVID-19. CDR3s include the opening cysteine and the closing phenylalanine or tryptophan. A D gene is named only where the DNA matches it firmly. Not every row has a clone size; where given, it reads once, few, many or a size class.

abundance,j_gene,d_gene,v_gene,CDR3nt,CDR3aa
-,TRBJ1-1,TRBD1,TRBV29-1,TGCAGCGTCCGACCCCGGGACAGTGTGAACACTGAAGCTTTCTTT,CSVRPRDSVNTEAFF
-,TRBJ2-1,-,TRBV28,TGTGCCAGCAATTCACTCTCCAACCGGGACAAATCCTACAATGAGCAGTTCTTC,CASNSLSNRDKSYNEQFF
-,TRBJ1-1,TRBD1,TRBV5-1,TGCGCCAGCAGCTTGCACCCCGGGACAGTGAACACTGAAGCTTTCTTT,CASSLHPGTVNTEAFF
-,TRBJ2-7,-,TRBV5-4,TGTGCCAGCAGCTTCAGGGGCTACGAGCAGTACTTC,CASSFRGYEQYF
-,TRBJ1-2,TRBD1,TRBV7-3,TGTGCCAGCAGCTTAACCCGGACAGGGAACGGCTACACCTTC,CASSLTRTGNGYTF
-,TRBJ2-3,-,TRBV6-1,TGTGCCAGCAGTGATCTCCCAGGGTGGGGCACAGATACGCAGTATTTT,CASSDLPGWGTDTQYF
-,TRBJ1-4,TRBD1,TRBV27,TGTGCCAGCAGTAAACGTCCCGGGACAGGGAAAGGTGAAAAACTGTTTTTT,CASSKRPGTGKGEKLFF
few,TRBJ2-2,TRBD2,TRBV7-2,TGTGCCAGCAGCTGGCGGCGGGAGCGTTCCGGGGAGCTGTTTTTT,CASSWRRERSGELFF
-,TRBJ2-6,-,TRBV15,TGTGCCACCAGCAGAAGTAAGGGGTACGGGGCCAACGTCCTGACTTTC,CATSRSKGYGANVLTF
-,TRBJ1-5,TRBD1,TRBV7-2,TGTGCCAGCAGCGTCGAAGGGGGCGTGGAGCCCCAGCATTTT,CASSVEGGVEPQHF
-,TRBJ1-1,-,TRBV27,TGTGCCAGCATAGCGAGAAACAGAGACACTGAAGCTTTCTTT,CASIARNRDTEAFF
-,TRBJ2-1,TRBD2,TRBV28,TGTGCCAGCAGTCCCCCCGGGACTAGCGGCCGATACAATGAGCAGTTCTTC,CASSPPGTSGRYNEQFF
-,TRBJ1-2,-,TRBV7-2,TGTGCCAGCAGCCTCGCTACAGCAGCTAACTATGGCTACACCTTC,CASSLATAANYGYTF
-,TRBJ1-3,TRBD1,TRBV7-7,TGTGCTAGCAGCCCTACCTTGGGACAGGGGGCTAAAAGCTCTGGAAACACCATATATTTT,CASSPTLGQGAKSSGNTIYF
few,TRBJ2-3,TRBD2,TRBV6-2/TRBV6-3,TGTGCCAGCAGTTCTCTGACTAGCGGGCTGGCAGATACGCAGTATTTT,CASSSLTSGLADTQYF
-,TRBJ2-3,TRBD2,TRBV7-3,TGTGCCAGCAGCCTCGGACTAGCGGGAGCCACAGATACGCAGTATTTT,CASSLGLAGATDTQYF
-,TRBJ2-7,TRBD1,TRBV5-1,TGCGCCAGCAGCCCCGGGACAGGGGTTGGGGAGCAGTACTTC,CASSPGTGVGEQYF
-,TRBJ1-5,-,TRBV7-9,TGTGCCAGCAGCTTAAACTCGGGGAGCAATCAGCCCCAGCATTTT,CASSLNSGSNQPQHF
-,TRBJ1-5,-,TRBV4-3,TGCGCCAGCAGCCACACCATAACGGGGAATCAGCCCCAGCATTTT,CASSHTITGNQPQHF
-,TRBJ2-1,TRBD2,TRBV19,TGTGCCAGTAGTCGACTAGCGGGAGAGGTCTACAATGAGCAGTTCTTC,CASSRLAGEVYNEQFF
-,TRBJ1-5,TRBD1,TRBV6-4,TGTGCCAGTTATCTGGGACAGCCAAGCAATCAGCCCCAGCATTTT,CASYLGQPSNQPQHF
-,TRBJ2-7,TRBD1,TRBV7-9,TGTGCCAGCACCCCCGCCGAGGGACAGGGGTACTACGAGCAGTACTTC,CASTPAEGQGYYEQYF
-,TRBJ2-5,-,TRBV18,TGTGCCAGCTCACCAGAGGAGACCCAGTACTTC,CASSPEETQYF
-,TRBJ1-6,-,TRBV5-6,TGTGCCAGCACCTGGGAGGCTGGACCGCAAAATTCACCCCTCCACTTT,CASTWEAGPQNSPLHF
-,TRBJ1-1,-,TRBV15,TGTGCCACCAGACCAGAACTAGACTACACTGAAGCTTTCTTT,CATRPELDYTEAFF
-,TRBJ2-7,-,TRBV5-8,TGTGCCAGCAGCTTCCAGGGGACCGAGCAGTACTTC,CASSFQGTEQYF
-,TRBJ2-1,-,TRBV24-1,TGTGCCACCAGTGACCCCGGGTCAAACTCCTACAATGAGCAGTTCTTC,CATSDPGSNSYNEQFF
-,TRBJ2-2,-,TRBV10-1,TGCGCCAGCAGTGAGTCCTACCAAAACACCGGGGAGCTGTTTTTT,CASSESYQNTGELFF
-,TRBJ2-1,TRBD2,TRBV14,TGTGCCAGCAGCCGTCAACTAGCGGCGGGGCATGAGCAGTTCTTC,CASSRQLAAGHEQFF
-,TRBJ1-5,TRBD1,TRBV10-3,TGTGCCATCGGTCCCGGGACAGGGACAGGGCCCCAGCATTTT,CAIGPGTGTGPQHF
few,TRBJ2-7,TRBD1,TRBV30,TGTGCCTGGAGACAGGGGTTGTTCTACGAGCAGTACTTC,CAWRQGLFYEQYF
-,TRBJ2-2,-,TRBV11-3,TGTGCCAGCAGCGAAACCCGCCGCGGCTTAAACACCGGGGAGCTGTTTTTT,CASSETRRGLNTGELFF
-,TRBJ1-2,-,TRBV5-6,TGTGCCAGCAGCTTAGAGTCGGATGGCTACACCTTC,CASSLESDGYTF
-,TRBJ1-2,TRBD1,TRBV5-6,TGTGCCAGCAGCTCAACAGGGGAAGGAGGCTACACCTTC,CASSSTGEGGYTF
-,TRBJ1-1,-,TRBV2,TGTGCCAGCAGTAAAGAACACCCGGCGGGGACTGAAGCTTTCTTT,CASSKEHPAGTEAFF
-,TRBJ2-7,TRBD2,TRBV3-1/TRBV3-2,TGTGCCAGCAGCCGGACTAGCGGAGGGTCCTACGAGCAGTACTTC,CASSRTSGGSYEQYF
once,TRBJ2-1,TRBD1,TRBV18,TGTGCCAGCTCACGACAGGGGGTATACAATGAGCAGTTCTTC,CASSRQGVYNEQFF
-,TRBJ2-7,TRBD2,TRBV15,TGTGCCACCAGCAGAGATCAGGTATTCAGGACTAGGGGAAGCGAGCAGTACTTC,CATSRDQVFRTRGSEQYF
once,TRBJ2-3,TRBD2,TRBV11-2,TGTGCCAGCAGAGGACTAGCGGGATTGGGTACGCAGTATTTT,CASRGLAGLGTQYF
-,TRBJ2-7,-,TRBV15,TGTGCCACCAGCAGAGATCGCCGGGTAACCTCCTACGAGCAGTACTTC,CATSRDRRVTSYEQYF